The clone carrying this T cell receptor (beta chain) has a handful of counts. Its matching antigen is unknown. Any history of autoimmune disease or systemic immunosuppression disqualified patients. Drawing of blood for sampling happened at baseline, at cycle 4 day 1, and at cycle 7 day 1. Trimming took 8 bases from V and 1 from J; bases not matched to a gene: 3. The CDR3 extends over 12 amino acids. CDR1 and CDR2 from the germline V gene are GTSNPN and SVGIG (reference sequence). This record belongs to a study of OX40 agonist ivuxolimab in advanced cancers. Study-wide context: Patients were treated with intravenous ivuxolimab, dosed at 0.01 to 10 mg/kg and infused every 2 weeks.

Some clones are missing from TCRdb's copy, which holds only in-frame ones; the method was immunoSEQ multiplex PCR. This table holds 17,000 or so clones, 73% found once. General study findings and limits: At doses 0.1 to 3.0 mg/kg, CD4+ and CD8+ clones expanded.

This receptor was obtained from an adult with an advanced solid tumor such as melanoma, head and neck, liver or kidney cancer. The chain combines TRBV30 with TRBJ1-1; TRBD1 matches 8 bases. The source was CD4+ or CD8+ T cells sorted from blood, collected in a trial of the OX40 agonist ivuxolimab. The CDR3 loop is CARGQANTEAFF. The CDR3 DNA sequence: TGTGCCCGGGGACAGGCGAACACTGAAGCTTTCTTT.